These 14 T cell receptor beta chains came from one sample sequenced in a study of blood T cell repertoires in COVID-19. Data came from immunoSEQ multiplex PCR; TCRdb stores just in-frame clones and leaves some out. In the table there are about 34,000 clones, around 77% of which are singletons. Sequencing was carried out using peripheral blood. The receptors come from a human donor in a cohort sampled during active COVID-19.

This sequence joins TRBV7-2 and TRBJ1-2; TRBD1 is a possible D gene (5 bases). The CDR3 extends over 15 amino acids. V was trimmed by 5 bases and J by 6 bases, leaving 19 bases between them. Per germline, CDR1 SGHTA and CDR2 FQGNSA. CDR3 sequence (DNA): TGTGCCAGCAGCCCTGGGAGGGACCCATCTCATGGCTACACCTTC. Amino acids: CASSPGRDPSHGYTF.

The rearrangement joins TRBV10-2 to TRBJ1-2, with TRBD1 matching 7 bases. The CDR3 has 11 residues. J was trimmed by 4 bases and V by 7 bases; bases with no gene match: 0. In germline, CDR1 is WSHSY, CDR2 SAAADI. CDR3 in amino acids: CASTGGYGYTF. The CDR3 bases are TGCGCCAGCACAGGGGGCTATGGCTACACCTTC.

The CDR3 nucleotides read TGTGCCAGCAGTGCAGGGGGCGCTGGGGCCAACGTCCTGACTTTC. This sequence encodes CASSAGGAGANVLTF. The chain couples TRBV28 to TRBJ2-6, with 8 bases fitting TRBD1. J gave up 2 bases and V 5 bases, and 2 bases lay outside the gene matches. This CDR3 is 15 amino acids long. Germline V lookup: CDR1 MDHEN, CDR2 SYDVKM.

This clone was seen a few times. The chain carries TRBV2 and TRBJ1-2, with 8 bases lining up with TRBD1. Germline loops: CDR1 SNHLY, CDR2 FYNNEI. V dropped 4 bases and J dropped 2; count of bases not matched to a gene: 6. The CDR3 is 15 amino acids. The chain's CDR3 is CASSGARGQNYGYTF. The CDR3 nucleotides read TGTGCCAGCAGTGGAGCCAGGGGGCAGAACTATGGCTACACCTTC.

The CDR3 loop reads CASSILTAGANVLTF. The DNA of the CDR3 is TGTGCCAGTAGTATTCTCACTGCTGGGGCCAACGTCCTGACTTTC. The rearrangement joins TRBV19 to TRBJ2-6, with D hard to call. This CDR3 has 15 residues. Germline values: CDR1 LNHDA, CDR2 SQIVND (reference sequence). V was clipped by 3 bases and J by 2 bases, with 8 bases between them.

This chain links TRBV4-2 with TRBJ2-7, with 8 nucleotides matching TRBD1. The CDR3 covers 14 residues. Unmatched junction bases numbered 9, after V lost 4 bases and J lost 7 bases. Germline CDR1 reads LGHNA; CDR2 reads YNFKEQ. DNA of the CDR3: TGTGCCAGCAGCCCCGAGCAGGGGGCTGGAGAGCAGTACTTC. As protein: CASSPEQGAGEQYF.

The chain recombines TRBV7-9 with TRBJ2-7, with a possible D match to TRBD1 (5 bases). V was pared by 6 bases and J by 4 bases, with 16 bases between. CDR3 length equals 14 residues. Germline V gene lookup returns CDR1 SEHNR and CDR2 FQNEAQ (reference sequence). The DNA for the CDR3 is TGTGCCAGCAGTGGTGACAGTCCTTTTTACGAGCAGTACTTC. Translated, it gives CASSGDSPFYEQYF.

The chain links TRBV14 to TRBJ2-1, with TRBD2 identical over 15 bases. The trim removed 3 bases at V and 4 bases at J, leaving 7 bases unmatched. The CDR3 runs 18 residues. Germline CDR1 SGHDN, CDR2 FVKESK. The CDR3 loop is CASSQPGLAGGLYNEQFF. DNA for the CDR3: TGTGCCAGCAGCCAGCCGGGACTAGCGGGAGGACTTTACAATGAGCAGTTCTTC.

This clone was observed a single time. The CDR3: CASSSFPRDSYGYTF. DNA of the CDR3: TGTGCCAGCAGTTCTTTCCCTCGGGACAGCTATGGCTACACCTTC. The chain couples TRBV27 to TRBJ1-2, with 7 bases lining up with TRBD1. Germline V gene sequence: CDR1 MNHEY, CDR2 SMNVEV (reference sequence). Trimming removed 4 bases from V and 4 bases from J; junction bases left unmatched: 9. The length of the CDR3 is 15 residues.

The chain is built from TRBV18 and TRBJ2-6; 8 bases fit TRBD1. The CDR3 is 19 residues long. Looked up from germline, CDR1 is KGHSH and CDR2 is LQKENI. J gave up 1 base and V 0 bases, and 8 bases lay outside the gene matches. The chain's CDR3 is CASSPPFRDRGSGANVLTF. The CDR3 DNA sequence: TGTGCCAGCTCACCACCGTTTCGAGACAGGGGTTCTGGGGCCAACGTCCTGACTTTC. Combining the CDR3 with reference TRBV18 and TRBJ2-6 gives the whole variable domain NAGVMQNPRHLVRRRGQEARLRCSPMKGHSHVYWYRQLPEEGLKFMVYLQKENIIDESGMPKERFSAEFPKEGPSILRIQQVVRGDSAAYFCASSPPFRDRGSGANVLTFGAGSRLTVL.

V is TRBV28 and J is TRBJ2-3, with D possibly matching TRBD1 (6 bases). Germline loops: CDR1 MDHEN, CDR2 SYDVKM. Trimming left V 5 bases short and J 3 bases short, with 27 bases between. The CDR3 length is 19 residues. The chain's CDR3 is CASSSRDGQGWTQTDTQYF. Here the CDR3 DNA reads TGTGCCAGCAGTAGTCGCGACGGGCAGGGGTGGACTCAGACAGATACGCAGTATTTT.

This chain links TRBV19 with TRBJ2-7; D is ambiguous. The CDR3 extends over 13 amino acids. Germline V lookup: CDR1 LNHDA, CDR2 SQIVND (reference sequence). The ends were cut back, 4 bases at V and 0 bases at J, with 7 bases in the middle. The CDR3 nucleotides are TGTGCCAGTAGTAAGTACTACTCCTACGAGCAGTACTTC. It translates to CASSKYYSYEQYF.

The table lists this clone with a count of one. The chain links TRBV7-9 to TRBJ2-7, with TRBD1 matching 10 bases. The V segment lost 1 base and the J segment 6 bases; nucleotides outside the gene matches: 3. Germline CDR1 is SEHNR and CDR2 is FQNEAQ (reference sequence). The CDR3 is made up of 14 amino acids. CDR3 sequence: CASSLDGQGGEQYF. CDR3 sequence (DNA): TGTGCCAGCAGCTTAGATGGACAGGGGGGCGAGCAGTACTTC.

This chain's CDR3 is CASSRDYGYTF. For the CDR3, the DNA is TGTGCCAGCAGTCGAGACTATGGCTACACCTTC. The rearrangement joins TRBV7-9 to TRBJ1-2; D uncertain. The V end lost 6 bases, the J end lost 3 bases, and 5 bases lay between the germline ends. From germline, CDR1 is SEHNR and CDR2 FQNEAQ (reference sequence). This CDR3 region has 11 residues. Drawing the rest from reference TRBV7-9 and TRBJ1-2, the complete variable domain is DTGVSQNPRHKITKRGQNVTFRCDPISEHNRLYWYRQTLGQGPEFLTYFQNEAQLEKSRLLSDRFSAERPKGSFSTLEIQRTEQGDSAMYLCASSRDYGYTFGSGTRLTVV.